Reported below is one T cell receptor beta chain. Method: immunoSEQ multiplex PCR; TCRdb's copy keeps in-frame clones and lacks some. The sample includes more than 300,000 clones, around 90% of them seen just once. This entry belongs to a study of blood T cell repertoires in COVID-19. V dropped 4 bases and J dropped 3; count of bases not matched to a gene: 3. CDR3 length: 13 residues. Germline-derived CDR1 and CDR2 are KGHSH and LQKENI. This clonotype originated in a woman aged 18-29 years who had recovered from COVID-19. The sequenced sample consisted of PBMCs or T cells enriched from blood (not recorded which). The chain is built from TRBV18 and TRBJ2-7, with 7 nucleotides matching TRBD2. The CDR3 sequence: CASSLAGDYEQYF. CDR3 DNA: TGTGCCAGCTCACTGGCGGGGGACTACGAGCAGTACTTC.